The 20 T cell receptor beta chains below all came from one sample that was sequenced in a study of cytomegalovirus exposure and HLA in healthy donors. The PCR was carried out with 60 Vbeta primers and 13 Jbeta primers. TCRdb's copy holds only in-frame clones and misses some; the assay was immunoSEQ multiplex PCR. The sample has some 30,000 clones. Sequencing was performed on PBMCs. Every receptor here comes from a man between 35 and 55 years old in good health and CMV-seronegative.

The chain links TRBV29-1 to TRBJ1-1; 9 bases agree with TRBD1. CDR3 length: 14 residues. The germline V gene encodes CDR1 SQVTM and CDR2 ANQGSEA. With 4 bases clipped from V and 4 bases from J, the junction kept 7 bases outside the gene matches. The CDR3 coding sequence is TGCAGCGTTGGAACAGGGGGCGCGTCCACTGAAGCTTTCTTT. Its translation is CSVGTGGASTEAFF.

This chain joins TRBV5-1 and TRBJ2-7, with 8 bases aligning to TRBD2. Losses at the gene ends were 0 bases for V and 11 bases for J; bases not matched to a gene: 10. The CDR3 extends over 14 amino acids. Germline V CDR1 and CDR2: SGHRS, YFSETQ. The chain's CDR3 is CASSLETSGTSKYF. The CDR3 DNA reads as TGCGCCAGCAGCTTGGAAACCTCCGGGACTAGTAAGTACTTC.

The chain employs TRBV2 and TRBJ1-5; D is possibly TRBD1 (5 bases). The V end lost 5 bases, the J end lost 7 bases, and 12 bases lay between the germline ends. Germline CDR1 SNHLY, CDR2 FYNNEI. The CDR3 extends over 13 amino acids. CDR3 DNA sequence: TGTGCCAGCAGTCAGGGAGGCGGCCAGCCCCAGCATTTT. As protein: CASSQGGGQPQHF.

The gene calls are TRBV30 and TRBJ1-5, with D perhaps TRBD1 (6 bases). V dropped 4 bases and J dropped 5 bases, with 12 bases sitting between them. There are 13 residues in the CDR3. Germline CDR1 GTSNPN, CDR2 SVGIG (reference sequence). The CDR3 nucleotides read TGTGCCTGGAACCGGGACAACTATCAGCCCCAGCATTTT. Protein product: CAWNRDNYQPQHF.

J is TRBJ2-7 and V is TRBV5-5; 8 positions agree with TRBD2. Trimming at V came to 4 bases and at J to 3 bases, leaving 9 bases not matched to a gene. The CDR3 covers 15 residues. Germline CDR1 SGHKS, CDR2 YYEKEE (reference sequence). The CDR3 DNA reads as TGTGCCAGCAGCCGTCCACAGCGGGAGTACTACGAGCAGTACTTC. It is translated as CASSRPQREYYEQYF.

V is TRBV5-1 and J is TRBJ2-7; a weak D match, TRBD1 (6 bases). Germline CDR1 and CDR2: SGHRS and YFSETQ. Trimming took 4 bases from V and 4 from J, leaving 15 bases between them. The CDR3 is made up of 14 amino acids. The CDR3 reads CASSNGQKPYEQYF. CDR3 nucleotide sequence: TGCGCCAGCAGCAATGGACAGAAACCTTACGAGCAGTACTTC.

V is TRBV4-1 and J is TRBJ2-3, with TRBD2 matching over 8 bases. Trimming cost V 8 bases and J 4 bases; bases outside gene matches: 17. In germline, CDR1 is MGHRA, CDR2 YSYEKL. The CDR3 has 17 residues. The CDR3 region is CASQSRLSGSSADTQYF. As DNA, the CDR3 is TGCGCCAGCCAGAGTCGGTTAAGCGGGAGTTCAGCAGATACGCAGTATTTT.

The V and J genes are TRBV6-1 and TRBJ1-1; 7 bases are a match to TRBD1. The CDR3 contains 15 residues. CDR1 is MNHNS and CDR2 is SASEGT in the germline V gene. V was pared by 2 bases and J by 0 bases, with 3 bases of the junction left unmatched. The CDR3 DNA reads TGTGCCAGCAGTGAAATGGGACAGATGAACACTGAAGCTTTCTTT. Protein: CASSEMGQMNTEAFF.

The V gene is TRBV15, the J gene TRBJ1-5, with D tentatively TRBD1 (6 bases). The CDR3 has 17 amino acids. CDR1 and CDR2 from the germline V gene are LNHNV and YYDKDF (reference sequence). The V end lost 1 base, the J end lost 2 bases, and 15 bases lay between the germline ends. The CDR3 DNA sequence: TGTGCCACCAGCAGAGTCTTTTACAGGGACGGCAATCAGCCCCAGCATTTT. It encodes CATSRVFYRDGNQPQHF.

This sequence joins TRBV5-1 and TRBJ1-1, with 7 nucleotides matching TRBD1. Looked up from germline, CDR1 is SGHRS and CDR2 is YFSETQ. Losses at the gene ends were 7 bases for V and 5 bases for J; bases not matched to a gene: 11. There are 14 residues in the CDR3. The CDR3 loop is CASRGQADGTEAFF. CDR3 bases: TGCGCCAGCCGCGGACAGGCGGATGGTACTGAAGCTTTCTTT.

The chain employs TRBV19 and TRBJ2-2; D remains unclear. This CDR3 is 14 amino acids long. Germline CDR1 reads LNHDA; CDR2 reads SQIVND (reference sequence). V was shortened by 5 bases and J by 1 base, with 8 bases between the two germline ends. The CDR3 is CASSPLMNTGELFF. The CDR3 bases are TGTGCCAGTAGTCCCCTTATGAACACCGGGGAGCTGTTTTTT.

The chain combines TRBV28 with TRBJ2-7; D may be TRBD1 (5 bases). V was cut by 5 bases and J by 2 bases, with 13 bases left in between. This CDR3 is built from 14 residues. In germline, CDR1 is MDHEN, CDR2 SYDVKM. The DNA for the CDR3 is TGTGCCAGCAGTCGGACAATTGGGGCCTACGAGCAGTACTTC. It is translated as CASSRTIGAYEQYF.

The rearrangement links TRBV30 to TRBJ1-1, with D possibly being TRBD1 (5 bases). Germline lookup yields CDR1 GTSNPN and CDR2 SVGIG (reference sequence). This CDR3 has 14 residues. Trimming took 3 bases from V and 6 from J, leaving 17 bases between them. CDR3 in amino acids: CAWSHGHGLPEAFF. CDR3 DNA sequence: TGTGCCTGGAGCCACGGACACGGTTTGCCTGAAGCTTTCTTT.

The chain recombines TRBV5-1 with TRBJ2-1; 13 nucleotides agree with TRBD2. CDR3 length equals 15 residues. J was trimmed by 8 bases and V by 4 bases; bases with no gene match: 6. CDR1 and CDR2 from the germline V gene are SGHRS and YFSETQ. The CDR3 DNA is TGCGCCAGCAGCCCTGGACTAGCGGGAGACTATGAGCAGTTCTTC. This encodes CASSPGLAGDYEQFF.

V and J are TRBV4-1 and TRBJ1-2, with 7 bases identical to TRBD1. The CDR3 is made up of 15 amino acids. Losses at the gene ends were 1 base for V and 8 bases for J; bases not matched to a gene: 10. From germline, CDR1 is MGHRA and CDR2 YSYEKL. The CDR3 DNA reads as TGCGCCAGCAGCCAAGGGGCAGGGGGACGGGACGGCTACACCTTC. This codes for CASSQGAGGRDGYTF.

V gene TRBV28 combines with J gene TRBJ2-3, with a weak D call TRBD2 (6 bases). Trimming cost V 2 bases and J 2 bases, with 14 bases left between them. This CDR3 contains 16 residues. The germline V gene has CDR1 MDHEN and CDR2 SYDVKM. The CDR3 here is CASSLSGGTNTDTQYF. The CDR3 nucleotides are TGTGCCAGCAGTTTAAGTGGCGGGACCAACACAGATACGCAGTATTTT.

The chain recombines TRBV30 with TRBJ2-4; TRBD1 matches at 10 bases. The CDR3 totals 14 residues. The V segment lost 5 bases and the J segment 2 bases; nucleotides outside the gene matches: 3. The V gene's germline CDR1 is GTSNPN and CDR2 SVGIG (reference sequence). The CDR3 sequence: CAWDRGRSKNIQYF. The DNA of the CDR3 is TGTGCCTGGGACAGGGGGCGATCCAAAAACATTCAGTACTTC.

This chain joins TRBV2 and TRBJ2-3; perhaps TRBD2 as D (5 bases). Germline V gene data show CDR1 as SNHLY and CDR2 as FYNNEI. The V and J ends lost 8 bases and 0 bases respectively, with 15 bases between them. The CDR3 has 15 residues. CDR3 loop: CASGYVATSTDTQYF. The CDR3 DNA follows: TGTGCCAGCGGTTACGTAGCGACTAGCACAGATACGCAGTATTTT. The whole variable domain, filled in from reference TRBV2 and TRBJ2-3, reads EPEVTQTPSHQVTQMGQEVILRCVPISNHLYFYWYRQILGQKVEFLVSFYNNEISEKSEIFDDQFSVERPDGSNFTLKIRSTKLEDSAMYFCASGYVATSTDTQYFGPGTRLTVL.

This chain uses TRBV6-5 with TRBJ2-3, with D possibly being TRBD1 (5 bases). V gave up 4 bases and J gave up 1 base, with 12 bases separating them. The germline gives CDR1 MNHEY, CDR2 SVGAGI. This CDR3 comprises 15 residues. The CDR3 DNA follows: TGTGCCAGCAGTTCGCACGACAGAGGCACAGATACGCAGTATTTT. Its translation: CASSSHDRGTDTQYF.

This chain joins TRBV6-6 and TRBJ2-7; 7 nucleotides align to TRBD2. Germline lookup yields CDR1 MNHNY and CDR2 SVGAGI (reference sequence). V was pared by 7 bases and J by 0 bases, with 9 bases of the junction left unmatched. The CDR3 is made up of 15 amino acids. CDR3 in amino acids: CASMATGEGSYEQYF. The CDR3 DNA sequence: TGTGCCAGCATGGCGACGGGGGAGGGCTCCTACGAGCAGTACTTC.